Following are 27 T cell receptor beta chains from one sample sequenced in a study of technical replicates of blood from a few donors. TCRdb's copy holds only in-frame clones and misses some; the assay was immunoSEQ multiplex PCR. This sample carries about 84,000 clones, 85% to 95% of them seen once, and the ten largest clones take roughly 0.26%. Sequenced: T cells isolated from PBMCs. These receptors were collected from a human donor in good health.

The chain employs TRBV5-8 and TRBJ2-1, with 7 bases identical to TRBD2. Germline CDR1 and CDR2: SGHTS and YDEGEE. V lost 6 bases and J lost 7; bases outside the gene matches: 7. This CDR3 comprises 13 residues. CDR3 DNA: TGTGCCAGCATCGAGCGGGACTCGAATGAGCAGTTCTTC. It codes for CASIERDSNEQFF.

This rearrangement joins TRBV7-9 to TRBJ2-1; 7 nucleotides align to TRBD2. CDR3 length equals 16 residues. CDR1 and CDR2 from the germline V gene are SEHNR and FQNEAQ (reference sequence). V gave up 2 bases and J gave up 5 bases; unmatched junction bases: 9. CDR3 residues: CASSLRDYVPNNEQFF. CDR3 nucleotides: TGTGCCAGCAGCTTAAGGGACTACGTTCCCAACAATGAGCAGTTCTTC.

This chain joins TRBV12-5 and TRBJ2-2; 7 positions match TRBD1. Trimming cost V 5 bases and J 1 base; bases outside gene matches: 4. The CDR3 extends over 15 amino acids. CDR1 is LGHNT, CDR2 FRNRAP, per germline. CDR3 sequence: CASGTGTENTGELFF. CDR3 DNA sequence: TGTGCTAGTGGTACCGGGACAGAGAACACCGGGGAGCTGTTTTTT.

This sequence joins TRBV4-2 and TRBJ1-1; TRBD1 might be the D (6 bases). Between the trimmed V and J ends, which lost 3 bases and 4 bases, there was a span of 21 bases. Germline V CDR1 and CDR2: LGHNA, YNFKEQ. CDR3 size: 17 residues. The CDR3 nucleotides read TGTGCCAGCAGCCACGACACAGGGAGAACGTCGGTCACTGAAGCTTTCTTT. The encoded protein is CASSHDTGRTSVTEAFF.

This clone was detected once. The rearrangement links TRBV5-1 to TRBJ2-7; 14 positions match TRBD2. V was pared by 4 bases and J by 4 bases, with 4 bases of the junction left unmatched. This CDR3 is built from 15 residues. CDR1 SGHRS and CDR2 YFSETQ come from the germline V gene. The CDR3 protein is CASSPGLAGEYEQYF. In DNA, the CDR3 is TGCGCCAGCAGCCCGGGACTAGCGGGGGAATACGAGCAGTACTTC.

The J gene is TRBJ2-7, the V gene TRBV2; 10 bases agree with TRBD1. CDR3 length equals 14 residues. V was clipped by 10 bases and J by 6 bases; unmatched bases: 12. The germline gives CDR1 SNHLY, CDR2 FYNNEI. In DNA form, the CDR3 reads TGTGCCACCACCCGGACAGGGGGACCGGTCGAGCAGTACTTC. Translating it yields CATTRTGGPVEQYF.

The chain carries TRBV28 and TRBJ1-1; no clear D gene. V lost 1 base and J lost 10, with 16 bases in between. The CDR3 has 14 amino acids. CDR1 and CDR2 from the germline V gene are MDHEN and SYDVKM. CDR3 loop: CASSLLSKRALAFF. CDR3 nucleotides: TGTGCCAGCAGTTTATTAAGCAAGAGGGCACTAGCTTTCTTT.

This clone has only one observation. The chain is built from TRBV2 and TRBJ2-2; TRBD1 aligns across 7 bases. V lost 3 bases and J lost 6; bases outside the gene matches: 1. CDR3 length: 13 amino acids. Germline CDR1 and CDR2: SNHLY and FYNNEI. The CDR3 is CASSDGTAGELFF. The CDR3 bases are TGTGCCAGCAGTGACGGGACAGCCGGGGAGCTGTTTTTT.

The chain employs TRBV4-1 and TRBJ1-2; D may be TRBD1 (6 bases). The CDR3 consists of 16 residues. CDR1 and CDR2 (germline): MGHRA, YSYEKL. V was pared by 1 base and J by 5 bases, with 17 bases between. The chain's CDR3 is CASSQGARGGGYGYTF. The CDR3 nucleotides read TGCGCCAGCAGCCAAGGGGCCCGGGGAGGGGGATATGGCTACACCTTC.

The genes are TRBV5-1 and TRBJ2-7; TRBD2 matches 12 bases. CDR3 length equals 15 residues. Per germline, CDR1 SGHRS and CDR2 YFSETQ. V dropped 4 bases and J dropped 1; count of bases not matched to a gene: 3. This CDR3 reads CASSVLAGGSYEQYF. In DNA, the CDR3 is TGCGCCAGCAGCGTACTAGCGGGAGGTTCCTACGAGCAGTACTTC.

J is TRBJ1-2 and V is TRBV9; D may be TRBD1 (6 bases). This CDR3 has 15 amino acids. The germline V gene has CDR1 SGDLS and CDR2 YYNGEE. V dropped 4 bases and J dropped 8 bases, with 21 bases sitting between them. CDR3 coding DNA: TGTGCCAGCAGCTCTCGACCGAATACAGGGAGCGGCTACACCTTC. Its protein is CASSSRPNTGSGYTF.

The J gene is TRBJ2-2, the V gene TRBV5-4; D is unresolved. V lost 2 bases to trimming and J lost 5 bases, with 4 bases between them. CDR1 and CDR2 from the germline V gene are SGHNT and YYREEE (reference sequence). The CDR3 is 12 residues long. In nucleotides, the CDR3 is TGTGCCAGCAGCTTTCCGACCGGGGAGCTGTTTTTT. Its translation is CASSFPTGELFF.

The chain's CDR3 is CASSHPGRDRVHEQFF. DNA for the CDR3: TGCGCCAGCAGCCATCCAGGCAGGGACAGGGTCCATGAGCAGTTCTTC. The rearrangement uses TRBV4-1 and TRBJ2-1; the match to TRBD1 covers 9 bases. V dropped 3 bases and J dropped 8; count of bases not matched to a gene: 11. Germline CDR1 reads MGHRA; CDR2 reads YSYEKL. CDR3 length: 16 amino acids.

CDR3 nucleotide sequence: TGCGCCAGCAGCTCAGGGACAGCTCTAGGATCAGATACGCAGTATTTT. It yields the protein CASSSGTALGSDTQYF. The chain joins TRBV5-1 to TRBJ2-3, with 7 bases lining up with TRBD1. The germline V gene has CDR1 SGHRS and CDR2 YFSETQ. The CDR3 totals 16 residues. V lost 3 bases, J lost 4 bases, and 11 bases stayed unmatched.

Here the CDR3 DNA reads TGTGCCAGTAGTCGGGGCAGGGGGCCCTTTCAGCCCCAGCATTTT. Amino acid sequence: CASSRGRGPFQPQHF. This chain uses TRBV19 with TRBJ1-5, with 8 positions matching TRBD1. The CDR3 has 15 amino acids. Germline V CDR1 and CDR2: LNHDA, SQIVND (reference sequence). V lost 5 bases, J lost 6 bases, and 9 bases stayed unmatched.

The J gene is TRBJ2-3, the V gene TRBV9; TRBD2 is a possible D gene (5 bases). The CDR3 length is 15 residues. CDR1 SGDLS and CDR2 YYNGEE come from the germline V gene. Deletions cut 5 bases from V and 1 base from J, with 14 bases between. The CDR3 spells CASRGVESGTDTQYF. The CDR3 DNA reads TGTGCCAGCAGGGGAGTGGAATCCGGCACAGATACGCAGTATTTT.

The genes are TRBV9 and TRBJ2-1, with TRBD1 as a possible D gene (5 bases). CDR3 size: 14 residues. Germline assignment: CDR1 SGDLS and CDR2 YYNGEE. Trimming pared 4 bases from V and 4 bases from J, leaving 12 bases between. The CDR3 here is CASSPKTGYNEQFF. The CDR3 nucleotides are TGTGCCAGCAGCCCGAAAACAGGATACAATGAGCAGTTCTTC.

The chain joins TRBV15 to TRBJ1-5; D is unclear. CDR3 length: 14 residues. CDR1 LNHNV and CDR2 YYDKDF come from the germline V gene (reference sequence). The V end lost 1 base, the J end lost 3 bases, and 7 bases lay between the germline ends. CDR3 nucleotides: TGTGCCACCAGCAGAGCGCAGAACAATCAGCCCCAGCATTTT. Protein: CATSRAQNNQPQHF.

This clone was recorded only once. The chain employs TRBV6-1 and TRBJ2-1; D is uncertain. Trimming stripped 6 bases from V and 8 bases from J, with 17 bases between. CDR3 size: 14 residues. Germline V lookup: CDR1 MNHNS, CDR2 SASEGT. The CDR3 reads CASRIADPVDEQFF. The CDR3 region has the DNA TGTGCCAGCAGGATCGCGGATCCGGTCGATGAGCAGTTCTTC.

The table lists this clone with a count of one. The chain joins TRBV19 to TRBJ2-1, with 10 bases lining up with TRBD2. This CDR3 is 14 amino acids long. The V segment lost 10 bases and the J segment 5 bases; nucleotides outside the gene matches: 8. Germline-derived CDR1 and CDR2 are LNHDA and SQIVND (reference sequence). The CDR3 coding sequence is TGTGCCACCGTCCCGGGACTAGCGAACAATGAGCAGTTCTTC. This encodes CATVPGLANNEQFF.

This clone came up a few times. The chain links TRBV30 to TRBJ1-1, with a possible D match to TRBD1 (6 bases). Germline V CDR1 and CDR2: GTSNPN, SVGIG (reference sequence). The CDR3 extends over 14 amino acids. Trimming left V 6 bases short and J 5 bases short, with 19 bases between. CDR3 bases: TGTGCCTGTGTATCCAGGGGTTCAGGAACTGAAGCTTTCTTT. Translated, it gives CACVSRGSGTEAFF.

This chain uses TRBV29-1 with TRBJ1-2; TRBD1 aligns across 7 bases. Trimming removed 1 base from V and 0 bases from J; junction bases left unmatched: 11. The CDR3 totals 17 residues. The V gene's germline CDR1 is SQVTM and CDR2 ANQGSEA. The CDR3 DNA follows: TGCAGCGTTGAAGGGGCCGGGACAGAGCTCTCTAACTATGGCTACACCTTC. It specifies CSVEGAGTELSNYGYTF.

This chain connects TRBV19 to TRBJ2-6; TRBD1 is a possible D gene (5 bases). Between the trimmed V and J ends, which lost 5 bases and 0 bases, there was a span of 14 bases. The CDR3 totals 17 residues. Looked up from germline, CDR1 is LNHDA and CDR2 is SQIVND (reference sequence). CDR3: CASSSDGAVSGANVLTF. DNA for the CDR3: TGTGCCAGTAGTTCCGATGGGGCCGTCTCTGGGGCCAACGTCCTGACTTTC.

This rearrangement joins TRBV19 to TRBJ1-2; D possibly corresponds to TRBD1 (6 bases). The germline V gene encodes CDR1 LNHDA and CDR2 SQIVND (reference sequence). The CDR3 totals 21 residues. V was cut by 4 bases and J by 5 bases, with 35 bases left in between. CDR3: CASSTLGGGVGGSQGLYGYTF. The CDR3 nucleotides are TGTGCCAGTAGTACGCTGGGGGGGGGTGTCGGGGGCTCACAGGGTCTATATGGCTACACCTTC.

This rearrangement joins TRBV12-5 to TRBJ1-5; D unclear. Germline CDR1 is LGHNT and CDR2 is FRNRAP. Trimming pared 3 bases from V and 7 bases from J, leaving 13 bases between. CDR3 length equals 14 residues. This CDR3 is CASGLAVTQQPQHF. The CDR3 DNA follows: TGTGCTAGTGGTTTAGCGGTTACACAGCAGCCCCAGCATTTT.

V and J are TRBV27 and TRBJ1-5, with 7 bases that match TRBD1. V gave up 3 bases and J gave up 2 bases; unmatched junction bases: 1. Germline loops: CDR1 MNHEY, CDR2 SMNVEV (reference sequence). The CDR3 consists of 14 residues. The CDR3 bases are TGTGCCAGCAGTTTTGGGACAGGCAATCAGCCCCAGCATTTT. Amino acid sequence: CASSFGTGNQPQHF.

The rearrangement links TRBV2 to TRBJ2-3, with a tentative D call TRBD2 (5 bases). Trimming cost V 6 bases and J 2 bases, with 15 bases left between them. CDR1 is SNHLY and CDR2 is FYNNEI in the germline V gene. The CDR3 contains 15 residues. The CDR3 bases are TGTGCCAGCAGCGAGGGTGGCTTTTACACAGATACGCAGTATTTT. Its protein is CASSEGGFYTDTQYF.